One sample yielded the 20 T cell receptor beta chains listed below, sequenced in a study of blood T cell repertoires in COVID-19 (dated by TCRdb to the early 2020s). The library came from the immunoSEQ multiplex PCR assay. Here the immuneACCESS table is served through TCRdb, limited to in-frame sequences with V and J called. Missing clones are a known gap in these copies; in checked studies unresolved V genes cover under half, and the rest lacks a known reason. The sample yields fewer than 200,000 clones; approximately 86% were counted once. The ten largest account for approximately 1.1% of the sample. Input material: peripheral blood. The source is a man between 60 and 70 years old who had recovered from COVID-19.

The table lists this clone with a few counts. The rearrangement joins TRBV4-1 to TRBJ1-1; a possible D gene is TRBD1 (6 bases). Between the trimmed V and J ends, which lost 1 base and 2 bases, there was a span of 8 bases. Per germline, CDR1 MGHRA and CDR2 YSYEKL. This CDR3 contains 14 residues. The CDR3 is CASSQGGGNTEAFF. In nucleotides, the CDR3 is TGCGCCAGCAGCCAAGGAGGGGGAAACACTGAAGCTTTCTTT.

The rearrangement uses TRBV15 and TRBJ2-5; the D is unclear. CDR1 is LNHNV and CDR2 is YYDKDF in the germline V gene (reference sequence). The CDR3 totals 15 residues. With 0 bases removed from V and 2 bases from J, the gap between germline ends came to 10 bases. CDR3 nucleotides: TGTGCCACCAGCAGAGATCCGGCGGTACAAGAGACCCAGTACTTC. It codes for CATSRDPAVQETQYF.

The V and J genes are TRBV7-2 and TRBJ1-5; the D is unclear. The length of the CDR3 is 13 residues. CDR1 is SGHTA and CDR2 is FQGNSA in the germline V gene. V lost 1 base and J lost 5, with 6 bases in between. The CDR3 DNA reads TGTGCCAGCAGCTTAGGATCAGATCAGCCCCAGCATTTT. Translating gives CASSLGSDQPQHF.

This chain connects TRBV5-1 to TRBJ1-5; 8 bases match TRBD1. The CDR3 is 15 residues long. Germline assignment: CDR1 SGHRS and CDR2 YFSETQ. The J segment lost 3 bases and the V segment lost 2 bases, leaving 4 bases of the junction unmatched. CDR3 amino acids: CASSLGQGPNQPQHF. The CDR3 DNA reads as TGCGCCAGCAGCTTAGGACAGGGCCCCAATCAGCCCCAGCATTTT.

The chain has TRBV4-2 and TRBJ2-7; a weak D match, TRBD2 (6 bases). V was shortened by 4 bases and J by 5 bases, with 12 bases between the two germline ends. The CDR3 covers 13 residues. Per the germline V gene, CDR1 is LGHNA and CDR2 is YNFKEQ. The CDR3 spells CASSRNRENEQYF. The CDR3 DNA sequence: TGTGCCAGCAGCCGCAACCGGGAGAACGAGCAGTACTTC.

This chain joins TRBV21-1 and TRBJ2-7; the DNA was not used to check the table's D call, TRBD2. TRBV21-1 is deemed a pseudogene. The CDR3 runs 17 residues. The CDR3 region has the DNA TGTGCCAGCAGCAGGATATCCAGGTATCGTGAGGGCTACGAGCAGTACTTC. Encoded protein: CASSRISRYREGYEQYF.

CDR3 in amino acids: CASSQSASSGNTIYF. As DNA, the CDR3 is TGCGCCAGCAGTCAATCTGCGAGCTCTGGAAACACCATATATTTT. The rearrangement links TRBV23-1 to TRBJ1-3; D gene unclear. TRBV23-1 carries the ORF label, with uncertain function. Trimming took 0 bases from V and 0 from J, leaving 6 bases between them. CDR3 length: 15 amino acids.

V is TRBV30 and J is TRBJ1-3, with D uncertain. V lost 1 base, J lost 3 bases, and 7 bases lay in between. CDR1 and CDR2 (germline): GTSNPN, SVGIG (reference sequence). The CDR3 length is 13 residues. Here the CDR3 DNA reads TGTGCCTGGAGTGGAACAATTGGAAACACCATATATTTT. Translating gives CAWSGTIGNTIYF.

CDR3 DNA sequence: TGTGCCAGCAGTCCCCTGACAGGGGAAGAGACCCAGTACTTC. Translated, it gives CASSPLTGEETQYF. The chain joins TRBV6-2 or TRBV6-3 to TRBJ2-5; 8 bases align to TRBD1. This CDR3 is built from 14 residues. V was pared by 5 bases and J by 3 bases, with 5 bases of the junction left unmatched. CDR1 MNHEY and CDR2 SVGEGT come from the germline V gene.

The J gene is TRBJ2-4, the V gene TRBV6-2 or TRBV6-3; D uncertain. This CDR3 spans 14 amino acids. Trimming took off 0 bases at V and 2 bases at J, with 5 bases between the two ends. Germline values: CDR1 MNHEY, CDR2 SVGEGT. The CDR3, as DNA: TGTGCCAGCAGTTACTCCAGGTCCAAAAACATTCAGTACTTC. Translated: CASSYSRSKNIQYF.

This sequence joins TRBV9 and TRBJ2-3, with a tentative D call TRBD1 (5 bases). The V and J ends lost 1 base and 5 bases respectively, with 14 bases between them. The CDR3 is made up of 15 amino acids. Germline V lookup: CDR1 SGDLS, CDR2 YYNGEE. The DNA for the CDR3 is TGTGCCAGCAGCGTATCAGGCAGGGTCCAAGATACGCAGTATTTT. Encoded protein: CASSVSGRVQDTQYF.

The rearrangement links TRBV11-3 to TRBJ2-7; 8 bases align to TRBD1. V lost 10 bases and J lost 7; bases outside the gene matches: 9. The V gene's germline CDR1 is SGHNT and CDR2 YENEEA. The CDR3 has 12 amino acids. CDR3 amino acids: CATGQGWREQYF. The CDR3 DNA sequence: TGTGCCACCGGACAGGGATGGAGGGAGCAGTACTTC.

This clone was observed a handful of times. The V gene is TRBV6-6, the J gene TRBJ1-5; no clear D gene. Germline CDR1 reads MNHNY; CDR2 reads SVGAGI (reference sequence). Trimming removed 2 bases from V and 4 bases from J, with 9 bases in between. The CDR3 is 14 residues long. CDR3 amino acids: CASSYGQPNQPQHF. In DNA form, the CDR3 reads TGTGCCAGCAGTTACGGGCAGCCTAATCAGCCCCAGCATTTT.

V usage is TRBV2 and J usage is TRBJ1-2, with 7 bases aligning to TRBD1. After removal of 6 bases from V and 7 bases from J, the junction contained 8 bases not matched to a gene. Germline values: CDR1 SNHLY, CDR2 FYNNEI. This CDR3 is built from 13 residues. CDR3: CASSGTGVGGYTF. CDR3 in DNA: TGTGCCAGCAGCGGCACAGGGGTTGGTGGCTACACCTTC.

The chain has TRBV5-4 and TRBJ2-7; TRBD1 is a possible D gene (6 bases). CDR1 is SGHNT, CDR2 YYREEE, per germline (reference sequence). Trimming left V 4 bases short and J 0 bases short, with 14 bases between. This CDR3 is 15 amino acids long. CDR3: CASSPPGQTSYEQYF. The DNA of the CDR3 is TGTGCCAGCAGCCCTCCGGGACAAACCTCCTACGAGCAGTACTTC. The complete variable domain, with remaining parts taken from reference TRBV5-4 and TRBJ2-7, reads ETGVTQSPTHLIKTRGQQVTLRCSSQSGHNTVSWYQQALGQGPQFIFQYYREEENGRGNFPPRFSGLQFPNYSSELNVNALELDDSALYLCASSPPGQTSYEQYFGPGTRLTVT.

This chain connects TRBV19 to TRBJ1-5; maybe TRBD1 (6 bases). This CDR3 contains 16 residues. Germline assignment: CDR1 LNHDA and CDR2 SQIVND (reference sequence). Trimming removed 1 base at V and 3 bases at J, with 13 bases between. The CDR3 spells CASSIGGRGLNQPQHF. As DNA, the CDR3 is TGTGCCAGTAGTATAGGTGGCAGGGGCCTCAATCAGCCCCAGCATTTT.

The rearrangement uses TRBV6-2 or TRBV6-3 and TRBJ1-5; 7 nucleotides align to TRBD1. CDR3 length: 14 amino acids. The germline gives CDR1 MNHEY, CDR2 SVGEGT. With 5 bases clipped from V and 4 bases from J, the junction kept 5 bases outside the gene matches. The CDR3 DNA is TGTGCCAGCAGTGGGACAGATTTTAATCAGCCCCAGCATTTT. It encodes CASSGTDFNQPQHF.

J is TRBJ1-4 and V is TRBV6-5; TRBD1 might be the D (5 bases). V lost 6 bases and J lost 6, with 11 bases in between. Germline values: CDR1 MNHEY, CDR2 SVGAGI. This CDR3 region has 13 residues. The DNA for the CDR3 is TGTGCCAGCAGGGGGCGCTCTTATGAAAAACTGTTTTTT. The encoded protein is CASRGRSYEKLFF.

The V and J genes are TRBV4-2 and TRBJ1-2; 8 bases match TRBD1. With 0 bases clipped from V and 3 bases from J, the junction kept 0 bases outside the gene matches. Germline CDR1 is LGHNA and CDR2 is YNFKEQ. This CDR3 contains 14 residues. The CDR3 DNA follows: TGTGCCAGCAGCCAAGAGACAGGGGACTATGGCTACACCTTC. It codes for CASSQETGDYGYTF.

The gene calls are TRBV18 and TRBJ1-1; 10 bases are shared with TRBD1. The CDR3 is made up of 12 amino acids. Unmatched junction bases numbered 1, after V lost 4 bases and J lost 8 bases. The V gene's germline CDR1 is KGHSH and CDR2 LQKENI. DNA of the CDR3: TGTGCCAGCTCACAGGACAGGGGGGAAGCTTTCTTT. Protein product: CASSQDRGEAFF.